One T cell receptor beta chain is described in this entry. The data are from a study of cytomegalovirus exposure and HLA in healthy donors. Study-wide background: A prior study identified 120 million or so unique TCR beta sequences from about 179 million T cells.

A multiplex PCR was run with 60 Vbeta primers and 13 Jbeta primers. TCRdb keeps only in-frame clones here, not all; method: immunoSEQ multiplex PCR. The data contain about 110,000 clones, approximately 80% of them seen just once; the ten biggest clones take up roughly 6%. Sequencing input: PBMCs. The TCR sequence derives from a man aged 30 to 39 in good health and CMV-seropositive.

CDR3 in amino acids: CASSLGQGLIGYTF. CDR3 coding DNA: TGCGCCAGCAGCTTGGGTCAGGGGCTGATAGGCTACACCTTC. This rearrangement joins TRBV5-1 to TRBJ1-2, with a possible D match to TRBD1 (6 bases). V was shortened by 0 bases and J by 8 bases, with 14 bases between the two germline ends. The V gene's germline CDR1 is SGHRS and CDR2 YFSETQ. The CDR3 has 14 residues.